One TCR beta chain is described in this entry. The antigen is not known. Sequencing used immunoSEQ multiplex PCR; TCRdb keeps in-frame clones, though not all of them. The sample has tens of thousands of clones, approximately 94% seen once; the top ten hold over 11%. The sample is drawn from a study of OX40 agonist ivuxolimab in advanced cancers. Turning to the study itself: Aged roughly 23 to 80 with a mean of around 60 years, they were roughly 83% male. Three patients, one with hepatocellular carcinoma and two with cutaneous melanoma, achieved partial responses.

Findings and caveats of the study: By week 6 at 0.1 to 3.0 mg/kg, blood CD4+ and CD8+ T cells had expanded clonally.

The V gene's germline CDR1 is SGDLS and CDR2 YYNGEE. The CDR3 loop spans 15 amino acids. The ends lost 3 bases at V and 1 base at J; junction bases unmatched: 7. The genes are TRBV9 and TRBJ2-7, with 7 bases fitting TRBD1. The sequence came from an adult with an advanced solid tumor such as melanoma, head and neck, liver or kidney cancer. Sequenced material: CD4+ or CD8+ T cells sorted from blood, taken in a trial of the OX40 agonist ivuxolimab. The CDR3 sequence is CASSALPGQSYEQYF. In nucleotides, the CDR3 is TGTGCCAGCAGCGCATTACCGGGACAGTCCTACGAGCAGTACTTC.